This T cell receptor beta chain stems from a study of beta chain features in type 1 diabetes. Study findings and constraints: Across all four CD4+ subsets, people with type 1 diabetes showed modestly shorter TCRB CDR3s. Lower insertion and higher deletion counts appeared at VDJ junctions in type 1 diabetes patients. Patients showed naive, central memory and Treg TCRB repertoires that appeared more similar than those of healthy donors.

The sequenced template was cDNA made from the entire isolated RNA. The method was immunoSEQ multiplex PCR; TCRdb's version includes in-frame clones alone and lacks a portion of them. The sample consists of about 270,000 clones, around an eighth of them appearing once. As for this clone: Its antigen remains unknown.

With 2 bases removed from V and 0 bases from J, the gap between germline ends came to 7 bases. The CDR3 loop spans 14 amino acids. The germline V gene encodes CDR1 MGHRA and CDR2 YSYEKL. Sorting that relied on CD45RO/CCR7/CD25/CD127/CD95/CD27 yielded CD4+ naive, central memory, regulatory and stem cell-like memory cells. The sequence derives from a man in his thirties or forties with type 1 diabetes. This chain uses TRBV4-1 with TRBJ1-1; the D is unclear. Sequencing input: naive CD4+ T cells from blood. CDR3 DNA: TGCGCCAGCAGCCAACCTACAGTGAACACTGAAGCTTTCTTT. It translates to CASSQPTVNTEAFF.